A selection of T cell receptor beta chains follows, all from one sample in a study of shared clonotypes between healthy human individuals. Sequenced by immunoSEQ multiplex PCR; TCRdb stores in-frame clones only, minus some. The sample has approximately 460,000 clones, 70% to 80% seen once; the top ten hold around 11%. Specimen: PBMCs. Receptors originate from a woman between 40 and 55 years old in good health. Some clones in this sample may be carry-over from other donors' samples. Each CDR3 is given with its conserved first and last residue. Fields, in order: J gene, D gene, V gene, clone size, CDR3 protein, CDR3 DNA. The D gene is left open where the match is weak. Where a row states a size, it is once, few, many or the class of an expanded clone; other rows omit it.

TRBJ2-5	TRBD2	TRBV7-6	NA	CASSPGGGETQYF	TGTGCCAGCAGCCCGGGAGGGGGAGAGACCCAGTACTTC
TRBJ2-7	NA	TRBV9	NA	CASSVGGFAYEQYF	TGTGCCAGCAGCGTGGGCGGTTTCGCCTACGAGCAGTACTTC
TRBJ1-6	NA	TRBV6-4	NA	CASSRNAYNSPLHF	TGTGCCAGCAGTCGGAATGCCTATAATTCACCCCTCCACTTT
TRBJ1-1	NA	TRBV6-1	NA	CASSDRYTEAFF	TGTGCCAGCAGTGACAGATACACTGAAGCTTTCTTT
TRBJ1-2	NA	TRBV6-1	NA	CASSESTDYGYTF	TGTGCCAGCAGTGAGTCGACAGACTATGGCTACACCTTC
TRBJ2-1	NA	TRBV30	NA	CAWSVRGLNEQFF	TGTGCCTGGAGTGTACGGGGGCTCAATGAGCAGTTCTTC
TRBJ2-7	NA	TRBV7-9	NA	CASSLTAGEQYF	TGTGCCAGCAGCTTAACCGCTGGGGAGCAGTACTTC
TRBJ1-3	TRBD1	TRBV4-1	NA	CASSHTQGPGDTIYF	TGCGCCAGCAGCCATACACAGGGGCCGGGGGACACCATATATTTT
TRBJ2-3	NA	TRBV4-2	NA	CASSQGLGTDTQYF	TGTGCCAGCAGCCAAGGTTTGGGCACAGATACGCAGTATTTT
TRBJ2-2	NA	TRBV5-4	NA	CASSRPLGDPTGELFF	TGTGCCAGCAGCCGACCTCTGGGGGACCCGACCGGGGAGCTGTTTTTT
TRBJ2-7	NA	TRBV9	NA	CASSADSSSYEQYF	TGTGCCAGCAGCGCCGACTCTAGCTCCTACGAGCAGTACTTC
TRBJ1-1	TRBD1	TRBV7-3	once	CASSSDRRGEAFF	TGTGCCAGCAGCTCGGACAGGCGGGGTGAAGCTTTCTTT
TRBJ1-2	NA	TRBV23-1	NA	CASRIGLGFSYGYTF	TGCGCCAGCAGGATAGGCTTGGGTTTTAGCTATGGCTACACCTTC
TRBJ2-1	TRBD2	TRBV2	NA	CASSGLLAGAEQFF	TGTGCCAGCAGTGGGTTACTAGCGGGGGCTGAGCAGTTCTTC
TRBJ2-2	NA	TRBV7-9	NA	CASSSSTGELFF	TGTGCCAGCAGCTCGTCAACCGGGGAGCTGTTTTTT
TRBJ2-1	NA	TRBV5-1	NA	CASKPHELRSYNEQFF	TGCGCCAGCAAGCCCCATGAACTAAGATCCTACAATGAGCAGTTCTTC
TRBJ1-5	NA	TRBV19	NA	CASSMGGYRPQHF	TGTGCCAGTAGTATGGGGGGTTACCGGCCCCAGCATTTT
TRBJ1-1	NA	TRBV18	NA	CASSPGRGENTEAFF	TGTGCCAGCTCACCAGGCAGGGGCGAGAACACTGAAGCTTTCTTT
TRBJ2-6	NA	TRBV30	NA	CAWSRISGANVLTF	TGTGCCTGGAGTAGGATCTCTGGGGCCAACGTCCTGACTTTC
TRBJ1-3	NA	TRBV18	once	CASSPGPEIGNTIYF	TGTGCCAGCTCACCAGGGCCGGAAATCGGAAACACCATATATTTT
TRBJ1-3	NA	TRBV5-1	NA	CASSPQDGISGNTIYF	TGCGCCAGCAGCCCTCAGGACGGGATTTCTGGAAACACCATATATTTT
TRBJ2-1	TRBD1	TRBV5-6	NA	CASSIRDSSYNEQFF	TGTGCCAGCAGTATCCGGGACAGCTCCTACAATGAGCAGTTCTTC
TRBJ2-7	TRBD2	TRBV29-1	many	CSVIRAGEVYEQYF	TGCAGCGTTATTAGAGCGGGAGAGGTGTACGAGCAGTACTTC
TRBJ2-6	NA	TRBV7-3	NA	CASSLTPGSGANVLTF	TGTGCCAGCAGCTTAACTCCGGGCTCTGGGGCCAACGTCCTGACTTTC
TRBJ2-1	TRBD2	TRBV5-1	NA	CASSPSELAGVIEQFF	TGCGCCAGCAGCCCTTCGGAGTTAGCGGGAGTTATTGAGCAGTTCTTC
TRBJ1-1	NA	TRBV5-1	NA	CASSFDGGNTEAFF	TGCGCCAGCAGCTTTGACGGGGGGAACACTGAAGCTTTCTTT
TRBJ1-5	TRBD1	TRBV2	NA	CASSGGDRNQPQHF	TGTGCCAGCAGTGGAGGGGACAGAAATCAGCCCCAGCATTTT
TRBJ2-7	TRBD2	TRBV28	NA	CASSGTSGSYEQYF	TGTGCCAGTTCCGGAACTAGCGGTTCCTACGAGCAGTACTTC
TRBJ2-1	NA	TRBV5-4	NA	CASSLQGYNEQFF	TGTGCCAGCAGCTTGCAAGGGTACAATGAGCAGTTCTTC
TRBJ1-1	TRBD1	TRBV29-1	few	CSVEGGQGTEAFF	TGCAGCGTTGAAGGGGGACAGGGCACTGAAGCTTTCTTT
TRBJ2-7	TRBD2	TRBV7-2	NA	CASSLGEGSPAYEQYF	TGTGCCAGCAGCTTAGGGGAGGGGAGCCCAGCATACGAGCAGTACTTC
TRBJ1-2	NA	TRBV4-2	NA	CASSQPNDGGRNYGYTF	TGTGCCAGCAGCCAACCTAATGACGGGGGGCGGAACTATGGCTACACCTTC
TRBJ2-3	TRBD1	TRBV5-4	NA	CASSYPTGAPGDTQYF	TGTGCCAGCAGCTACCCAACAGGGGCTCCCGGTGATACGCAGTATTTT
TRBJ2-7	NA	TRBV28	NA	CASSQSDSSYEQYF	TGTGCCAGCAGTCAATCCGACAGCTCCTACGAGCAGTACTTC
TRBJ2-5	NA	TRBV6-4	NA	CASSDSSDPGTQYF	TGTGCCAGCAGTGACTCGAGCGATCCTGGGACCCAGTACTTC
TRBJ1-2	NA	TRBV28	once	CASTVGAGYYGYTF	TGTGCCAGCACCGTAGGGGCAGGGTATTATGGCTACACCTTC
TRBJ2-5	NA	TRBV28	NA	CASSLVSVETQYF	TGTGCCAGCAGTTTAGTTAGTGTAGAGACCCAGTACTTC
TRBJ1-2	TRBD1	TRBV7-9	NA	CASSSGQVGYTF	TGTGCCAGCAGCTCAGGACAGGTTGGCTACACCTTC
TRBJ2-7	NA	TRBV28	NA	CASSSPYTATTFYEQYF	TGTGCCAGCAGTTCCCCTTACACAGCTACCACTTTCTACGAGCAGTACTTC
TRBJ2-2	NA	TRBV5-1	NA	CASSPSLPGNTGELFF	TGCGCCAGCAGCCCCTCCCTTCCTGGGAACACCGGGGAGCTGTTTTTT
TRBJ2-2	TRBD1	TRBV18	NA	CASSPRDRGNTGELFF	TGTGCCAGCTCACCACGAGACAGGGGGAACACCGGGGAGCTGTTTTTT
TRBJ2-7	TRBD1	TRBV6-1	NA	CASSEGTGGFYYEQYF	TGTGCCAGCAGTGAGGGGACAGGGGGCTTCTATTACGAGCAGTACTTC
TRBJ2-7	NA	TRBV28	NA	CASRAVLYEQYF	TGTGCCAGCAGAGCAGTCCTCTACGAGCAGTACTTC
TRBJ1-5	NA	TRBV28	NA	CASREFYSNQPQHF	TGTGCCAGCAGGGAGTTTTATAGCAATCAGCCCCAGCATTTT
TRBJ1-2	TRBD1	TRBV7-9	NA	CASSSATGGDRAGYTF	TGTGCCAGCAGCTCGGCCACGGGTGGGGACAGGGCTGGCTACACCTTC
TRBJ2-3	TRBD2	TRBV18	NA	CASSPRGREDTQYF	TGTGCCAGCTCACCTCGGGGGAGGGAAGATACGCAGTATTTT